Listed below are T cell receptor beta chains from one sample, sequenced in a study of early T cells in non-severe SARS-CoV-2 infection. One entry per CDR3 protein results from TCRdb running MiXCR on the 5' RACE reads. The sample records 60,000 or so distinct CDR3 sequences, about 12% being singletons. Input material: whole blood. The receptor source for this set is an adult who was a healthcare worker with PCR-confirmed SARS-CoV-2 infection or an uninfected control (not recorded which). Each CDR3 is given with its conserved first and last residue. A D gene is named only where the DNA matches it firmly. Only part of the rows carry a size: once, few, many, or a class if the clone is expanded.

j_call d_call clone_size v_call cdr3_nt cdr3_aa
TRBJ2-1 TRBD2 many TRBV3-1 TGTGCCAGCAGCACCCGGACTAGCGGGGGTTACAATGAGCAGTTCTTC CASSTRTSGGYNEQFF
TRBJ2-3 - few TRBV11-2 TGTGCCAGCAGCTTAGGGTTTAGCGCGGACACAGATACGCAGTATTTT CASSLGFSADTDTQYF
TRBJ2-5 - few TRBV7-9 TGTGCCAGCTGTTCCGACGGGGAGACCCAGTACTTC CASCSDGETQYF
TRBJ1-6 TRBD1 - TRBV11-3 TGTGCCAGCAGCTACTCCCCCGGGACAGGTTCACCCCTCCACTTT CASSYSPGTGSPLHF
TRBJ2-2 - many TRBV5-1 TGCGCCAGCAGCTTGGGAGGCACCGGGGAGCTGTTTTTT CASSLGGTGELFF
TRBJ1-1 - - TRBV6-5 TGTGCCAGCACCAAGGGGCCCGGGGGATTTAAAGCTTTCTTT CASTKGPGGFKAFF
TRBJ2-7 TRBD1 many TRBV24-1 TGTGCCACCAGTGACGGTGGACAGGGGAGAAACGAGCAGTACTTC CATSDGGQGRNEQYF
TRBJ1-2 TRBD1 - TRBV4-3 TGCGCCAGCACCCTTGACAGGGGGCGTTCTGATGGCTACACCTTC CASTLDRGRSDGYTF
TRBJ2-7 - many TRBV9 TGTGCCAGCAGCGGCGGACAGACCTACGAGCAGTACTTC CASSGGQTYEQYF
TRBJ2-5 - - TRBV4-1 TGCGCCAGCAGCCTCAAGGCCAGGGAAGAGACCCAGTACTTC CASSLKAREETQYF
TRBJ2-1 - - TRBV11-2 TGTGCCAGCAGCGCCCGGGACCACCTCGATGAGCAGTTCTTC CASSARDHLDEQFF
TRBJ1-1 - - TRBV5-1 TGCGCCAGCAGCCGATTGGAGAACACTGAAGCTTTCTTT CASSRLENTEAFF
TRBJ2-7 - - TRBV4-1 TGCGCCAGCAGCCAAGTCTCGGCCCCCTCCTCCCCCTACGAGCAGTACTTC CASSQVSAPSSPYEQYF
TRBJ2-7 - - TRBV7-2 TGTGTCAGCAGCTTTGAGGGGGTCGACGAGCAGTACTTC CVSSFEGVDEQYF
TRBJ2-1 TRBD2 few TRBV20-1 TGCAGTGCTAGAGATTTTAGCGGGAGTAGGTCCTACAATGAGCAGTTCTTC CSARDFSGSRSYNEQFF
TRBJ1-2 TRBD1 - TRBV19 TGTGCCATTAAAGTCCGGGACAGGGCTTGGGGCTACACCTTC CAIKVRDRAWGYTF